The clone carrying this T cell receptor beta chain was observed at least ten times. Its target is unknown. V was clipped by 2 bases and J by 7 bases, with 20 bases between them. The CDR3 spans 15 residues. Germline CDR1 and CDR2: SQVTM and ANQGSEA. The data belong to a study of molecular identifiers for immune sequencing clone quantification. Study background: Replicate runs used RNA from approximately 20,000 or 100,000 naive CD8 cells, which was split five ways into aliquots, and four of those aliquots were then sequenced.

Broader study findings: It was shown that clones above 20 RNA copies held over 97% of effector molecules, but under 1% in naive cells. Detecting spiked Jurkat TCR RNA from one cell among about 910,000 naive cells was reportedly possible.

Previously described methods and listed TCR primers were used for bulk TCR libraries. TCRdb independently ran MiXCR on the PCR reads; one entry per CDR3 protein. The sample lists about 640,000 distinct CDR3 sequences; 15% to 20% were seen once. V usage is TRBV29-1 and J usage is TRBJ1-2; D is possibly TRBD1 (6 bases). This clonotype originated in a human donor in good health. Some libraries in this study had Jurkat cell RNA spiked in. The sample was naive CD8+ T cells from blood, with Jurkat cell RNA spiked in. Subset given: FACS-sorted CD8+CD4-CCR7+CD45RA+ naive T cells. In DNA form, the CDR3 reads TGCAGCGTTGAATTAAGGGCGGGGGCAGATTTTGGCTACACCTTC. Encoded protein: CSVELRAGADFGYTF.